Each of the 14 T cell receptor beta chains below was sequenced from the same sample in a study of cytomegalovirus exposure and HLA in healthy donors. 60 Vbeta and 13 Jbeta primers were used in PCR. Clones were sequenced by immunoSEQ multiplex PCR, and TCRdb holds only the in-frame ones, with some missing. The table has approximately 130,000 clones, roughly 83% seen once. Specimen: PBMCs. The receptor source for this set is a man aged 40-49 years in good health and CMV-seronegative.

A few counts support this clone. The chain joins TRBV27 to TRBJ1-4; TRBD1 agrees at 8 bases. Germline loops: CDR1 MNHEY, CDR2 SMNVEV (reference sequence). Trimming cost V 6 bases and J 3 bases; bases outside gene matches: 3. The CDR3 spans 14 residues. The CDR3 DNA follows: TGTGCCAGCAGGCGGGACAGGTCTAATGAAAAACTGTTTTTT. Translating it yields CASRRDRSNEKLFF.

The CDR3 DNA follows: TGCGCCAGCAGCTTGGGGACAGGGAGGAATGAGCAGTTCTTC. It is translated as CASSLGTGRNEQFF. The chain has TRBV5-1 and TRBJ2-1, with 8 bases aligning to TRBD1. This CDR3 region has 14 residues. The ends lost 0 bases at V and 7 bases at J; junction bases unmatched: 3. Germline assignment: CDR1 SGHRS and CDR2 YFSETQ.

This clone occurred a few times. This CDR3 is CASSPGQGASDEQFF. In nucleotides, the CDR3 is TGTGCCAGCAGCCCGGGACAGGGTGCCTCCGATGAGCAGTTCTTC. This chain uses TRBV7-9 with TRBJ2-1; 9 nucleotides match TRBD1. CDR3 length: 15 residues. Germline-derived CDR1 and CDR2 are SEHNR and FQNEAQ (reference sequence). V trimming: 5 bases; J trimming: 8 bases; junction bases outside the gene matches: 10.

V and J are TRBV7-9 and TRBJ2-7; 9 bases fit TRBD2. The CDR3 contains 13 residues. V was pared by 5 bases and J by 6 bases, with 5 bases of the junction left unmatched. Germline lookup yields CDR1 SEHNR and CDR2 FQNEAQ (reference sequence). The CDR3 is CASSPSGMGEQYF. The CDR3 DNA is TGTGCCAGCAGCCCTAGCGGGATGGGCGAGCAGTACTTC. The full variable domain, completed using reference TRBV7-9 and TRBJ2-7, is DTGVSQNPRHKITKRGQNVTFRCDPISEHNRLYWYRQTLGQGPEFLTYFQNEAQLEKSRLLSDRFSAERPKGSFSTLEIQRTEQGDSAMYLCASSPSGMGEQYFGPGTRLTVT.

The CDR3, as DNA: TGTGCCTCCAAAGGGGGCGCAGGAAGGTCCGGGGAGCTGTTTTTT. Encoded protein: CASKGGAGRSGELFF. This sequence joins TRBV28 and TRBJ2-2, with 7 bases matching TRBD1. V dropped 11 bases and J dropped 6; count of bases not matched to a gene: 15. The germline gives CDR1 MDHEN, CDR2 SYDVKM. The CDR3 is made up of 15 amino acids.

The chain uses TRBV7-9 and TRBJ1-1, with D unresolved. The V end lost 1 base, the J end lost 3 bases, and 9 bases lay between the germline ends. The CDR3 has 14 amino acids. Looked up from germline, CDR1 is SEHNR and CDR2 is FQNEAQ (reference sequence). Here the CDR3 DNA reads TGTGCCAGCAGCTTAGACGAGGGTGACACTGAAGCTTTCTTT. This codes for CASSLDEGDTEAFF.

The chain has TRBV30 and TRBJ2-1; D unclear. CDR1 and CDR2 from the germline V gene are GTSNPN and SVGIG (reference sequence). This CDR3 comprises 11 residues. V gave up 2 bases and J gave up 5 bases, with 4 bases separating them. CDR3 sequence: CAWSQNNEQFF. The CDR3 nucleotides are TGTGCCTGGAGTCAAAACAATGAGCAGTTCTTC. Combining the CDR3 with reference TRBV30 and TRBJ2-1 gives the whole variable domain SQTIHQWPATLVQPVGSPLSLECTVEGTSNPNLYWYRQAAGRGLQLLFYSVGIGQISSEVPQNLSASRPQDRQFILSSKKLLLSDSGFYLCAWSQNNEQFFGPGTRLTVL.

This clone was counted between two and nine times. The CDR3 is CASSYSRTYEQYF. CDR3 DNA sequence: TGTGCCAGCAGTTACTCCAGGACCTACGAGCAGTACTTC. The genes are TRBV6-5 and TRBJ2-7; no reliable D call. CDR3 length equals 13 residues. Germline V gene sequence: CDR1 MNHEY, CDR2 SVGAGI. V shed 0 bases and J shed 2 bases, with 5 bases lying between them.

The chain uses TRBV4-2 and TRBJ1-4, with a weak D call TRBD1 (5 bases). Deletions cut 0 bases from V and 8 bases from J, with 16 bases between. The CDR3 is made up of 16 amino acids. The germline gives CDR1 LGHNA, CDR2 YNFKEQ. Here the CDR3 DNA reads TGTGCCAGCAGCCAAGATGGTGGGGAGGGGAAAGAAAAACTGTTTTTT. It specifies CASSQDGGEGKEKLFF.

This clone was recorded only once. The V and J genes are TRBV19 and TRBJ1-1; 9 bases match TRBD1. Germline CDR1 is LNHDA and CDR2 is SQIVND (reference sequence). V lost 7 bases to trimming and J lost 4 bases; unmatched junction nucleotides: 16. The CDR3 runs to 17 residues. The CDR3 nucleotides are TGTGCCAGTATAGCCGGGACAGGGACACGGTGGGGCACTGAAGCTTTCTTT. It codes for CASIAGTGTRWGTEAFF.

The chain carries TRBV20-1 and TRBJ2-7, with D uncertain. This CDR3 region has 11 residues. Between the trimmed V and J ends, which lost 6 bases and 3 bases, there was a span of 9 bases. CDR1 and CDR2 (germline): DFQATT, SNEGSKA (reference sequence). The CDR3 protein is CSAPYGYEQYF. In DNA form, the CDR3 reads TGCAGTGCACCTTACGGCTACGAGCAGTACTTC.

Here the CDR3 reads CASSLGLAGPNEQFF. DNA for the CDR3: TGTGCCAGCAGTTTGGGACTAGCGGGGCCCAATGAGCAGTTCTTC. The V and J genes are TRBV27 and TRBJ2-1; 13 bases are shared with TRBD2. The CDR3 is 15 amino acids. Germline CDR1 MNHEY, CDR2 SMNVEV (reference sequence). The junction had 2 bases not matched to a gene; V was cut back by 3 bases and J by 6 bases.

This clone was counted only a few times. The V gene is TRBV19, the J gene TRBJ2-2; 9 bases align to TRBD1. CDR1 is LNHDA and CDR2 is SQIVND in the germline V gene (reference sequence). The CDR3 runs 15 residues. Trimming took 4 bases from V and 1 from J; bases not matched to a gene: 1. For the CDR3, the DNA is TGTGCCAGTAGTAGGACAGGGGAGAACACCGGGGAGCTGTTTTTT. Translation: CASSRTGENTGELFF.

The chain uses TRBV7-3 and TRBJ2-3; D gene ambiguous. Trimming stripped 2 bases from V and 4 bases from J, with 7 bases between. The CDR3 loop spans 13 amino acids. Germline assignment: CDR1 SGHTA and CDR2 FQGTGA. The CDR3 DNA sequence: TGTGCCAGCAGCTTAGGTGTAGCAGATACGCAGTATTTT. It specifies CASSLGVADTQYF.